One and the same sample provided the 3 T cell receptor beta chains below, sequenced in a study of radiation and T cells in renal cell carcinoma. The time point: blood 2 weeks post-SBRT. The treatment here: 15 Gy SBRT to primary tumor, nephrectomy 4 weeks later. Using immunoSEQ multiplex PCR, the repertoire was profiled, and TCRdb retains in-frame clones only, with some absent. Here the sample spans 150,000 to 190,000 clones, approximately 88% being singletons. Sequenced here: blood, sampled from a patient whose treatment included radiotherapy and nephrectomy. Receptors were obtained from a woman in her 50s with renal cell carcinoma.

V usage is TRBV19 and J usage is TRBJ2-5, with D uncertain. Germline V CDR1 and CDR2: LNHDA, SQIVND (reference sequence). The CDR3 is 14 residues long. Trimming shortened V by 0 bases and J by 2 bases, and 7 bases separated the two germline ends. CDR3 residues: CASSIDLIQETQYF. The CDR3 DNA reads as TGTGCCAGTAGTATAGATCTGATACAAGAGACCCAGTACTTC.

The rearrangement uses TRBV10-3 and TRBJ1-4; TRBD1 might be the D (6 bases). The CDR3 extends over 14 amino acids. V was pared by 4 bases and J by 4 bases, with 10 bases between. Per the germline V gene, CDR1 is ENHRY and CDR2 is SYGVKD. The CDR3 DNA reads as TGTGCCATCAGTGTGAGGGGGGATAATGAAAAACTGTTTTTT. Translating gives CAISVRGDNEKLFF.

The chain employs TRBV6-5 and TRBJ2-7; 12 nucleotides match TRBD2. This CDR3 region has 15 residues. Germline V lookup: CDR1 MNHEY, CDR2 SVGAGI. The V gene end was trimmed by 5 bases and the J gene end by 1 base; junction bases not matched to a gene: 3. DNA for the CDR3: TGTGCCAGCAGTAAGACTAGCGGGGGTTCCTACGAGCAGTACTTC. It translates to CASSKTSGGSYEQYF.